Listed below are T cell receptor beta chains from one sample, sequenced in a study of CD8+CD57+ T cells in acquired aplastic anemia. TCRdb re-called the reads through MiXCR, storing one row per CDR3 protein. The sample contains approximately 170,000 distinct CDR3 sequences, 54% of which appear only once. The sequenced sample was sorted CD4+, CD8+, or CD8+CD57+ T cells (not recorded which) from PBMCs. The receptors were gathered from a human donor in good health, serving as a control. Each CDR3 is given without its conserved first and last residue.

>TRBV11-1
ASSAGLRTDRTNYGYT
>TRBV2
ASSLLALHNEQF
>TRBV15
ATSSVGALPGQGYEQY
>TRBV24-1
ATSGGGKETQY
>TRBV5-1
ASSLGLAGGLSEQY
>TRBV24-1
ATSDLGYGRSDEQF
>TRBV25-1
ASSEERRVPRIMNTEAF
>TRBV7-2
ASSSWTGGNQPQH
>TRBV10-3
AIREGPGKKTF
>TRBV19
ASSRTSNTEAF
>TRBV2
ASSEAGVGYT
>TRBV9
ASSVAGPNNSPLH
>TRBV10-3
AISGGAADGSYEQY
>TRBV5-6
ASSLPGGANYGYT
>TRBV7-6
ASSLWGGTDPHHRYAV
>TRBV12-3/TRBV12-4
ASRYTSGGAYNEQF
>TRBV15
ATSLQQGANYGYT
>TRBV2
ASSVRTSGGKDIQY
>TRBV9
ASSASSGVVGYGYT
>TRBV14
ASNPGLARTGELF
>TRBV20-1
SVPVGRYSYEQY
>TRBV7-7
ASSLTGASQETQY
>TRBV7-8
ASSLQTGGEQY
>TRBV11-2
ASSFGQGNTEAF
>TRBV20-1
SAYGPLSGNTIY
>TRBV3-1
ASSNPLSNTGAF
>TRBV10-3
AISEAGGKIDTQY
>TRBV6-5
ASSYGGTSNSPLH
>TRBV2
ASRTGRLQNTEAF
>TRBV25-1
ASSLGGGATGVNEKLF
>TRBV20-1
SATPGTLNEKLF
>TRBV7-7
ASSLDTDEEGQYGYT
>TRBV4-2
ASSQETGGNEQF
>TRBV7-6
ASSLADKNTEAF
>TRBV12-3/TRBV12-4
ASILGGQANEKLF
>TRBV25-1
ASKTDSTFNSPLH
>TRBV12-3/TRBV12-4
ASSQGEGNGYT
>TRBV9
ASSQDRVGGYT
>TRBV7-2
ASSPIDRGWSPEAF
>TRBV19
ATSPGRYNQPQH
>TRBV6-5
ASSPRDYGYT
>TRBV7-9
ASRERTGTDTQY
>TRBV9
ASSVERGVGADTQY
>TRBV10-3
ASGPGEGSGNTIY
>TRBV10-3
AISVGQYNEQF
>TRBV5-1
ASSYDRGQVNTEAF
>TRBV5-1
ASRVQANSGNTIY
>TRBV19
ASSLTGGNGYT
>TRBV14
ASSRTGFYNEQF
>TRBV12-3/TRBV12-4
ASSSVETQY
>TRBV19
ASKTGTANSPLH
>TRBV20-1
SAGTDTQY
>TRBV30
AWSLGQGDEKLF